This T cell receptor beta chain was obtained from a study of CD8+CD57+ T cells in acquired aplastic anemia (dated by TCRdb to about 2018). Background for the entire study: Extracted DNA from sorted CD4+ and CD8+ cells averaged about 2.9 ug, ranging from roughly 0.17 to 30 ug. For healthy donor samples, the average read count was about 10 million for CD4+ cells and approximately 11 million for CD8+ cells. Broad study findings and their caveats: Around 28 CD8+ CDR3 sequences were found to be shared between patients and controls, but these sequences appeared to be highly expressed in patients and within the immunodominant clones of the patients. Between patients and healthy controls, no significant difference in CD8+ Simpson's diversity was found (P=0.060).

A note on this clonotype: No cognate antigen has been identified for it. No quality values exist for individual bases; no much larger clone is one base distant.

V is clipped by 5 bases and J by 3 bases, and the sequence between their germline boundaries is 7 bases long. Inclusive of the bounding cysteine and phenylalanine, the CDR3 is 12 residues long. CDR3 DNA is the only sequence kept; it has 36 bases, read in frame from the first base. CDR1 and CDR2 are read off the germline V gene (reference sequence) as SEHNR and FQNEAQ. Profiling of TCR beta VDJ combinations and CDR3 sequences used genomic DNA as the template. An Illumina HiSeq 2000 was the platform used for TCR repertoire sequencing. As for the authors' bioinformatics: TRBV/TRBJ rearrangement plots, CDR3 size and DJ length profiles, and Simpson's diversity index were used to assess repertoires. Whichever DNA sequence was most abundant in the deep sequencing data was defined as the immunodominant clone. CDR3 amino acid sequences were checked for sharing across subjects and were also compared against the VDJdb database and published repertoires. TCRdb cleaned the public reads at Q25 with fastp, built clones with MiXCR and kept in-frame beta chains. Entries are consolidated by CDR3 protein sequence, retaining the most common genes and DNA. The V and J calls and clone size come from TCRdb's table, not from the authors' own analysis. This sample is represented by over 200,000 distinct CDR3 sequences; about 59% of them were singletons. 25% to 35% of the sample comes from the top ten.

In the study, sorted CD4+ and CD8+ blood T cells from patients with severe aplastic anemia and from healthy subjects underwent deep sequencing of TCR repertoires. Ficoll-Paque density gradient centrifugation was used to isolate peripheral blood mononuclear cells. Before DNA extraction, CD4+ and CD8+ T cells were sorted by FACS or by magnetic beads. The rearranged segments are TRBV7-9 and TRBJ2-5, with the identity of the D gene unclear. This TCR came from a human donor in good health. The sample consisted of sorted CD4+, CD8+, or CD8+CD57+ T cells (not recorded which) from PBMCs. The nucleotide sequence is TGTGCCAGCAGCAACTCAGAAGAGACCCAGTACTTC. Translation gives CASSNSEETQYF.